The 13 T cell receptor beta chains below all came from one sample that was sequenced in a study of blood T cells in healthy people across ages (dated by TCRdb to 2014 to 2015). Library method: 5' RACE. Sequencing used an Illumina HiSeq 2500. A second about 6 to 11 cycle PCR used a sample-barcoded 5' primer and a J-beta primer mix. In TCRdb, the public reads were trimmed at Q25 with fastp and aligned with MiXCR, with productive beta chains retained. Rows with a matching CDR3 protein are joined into one entry that keeps the most common DNA and genes. The sample table lists 750,000 to 950,000 distinct CDR3 sequences, about 27% of them with a count of one. Approximately 10% of the sample is in the top ten clones. This same sample was also taken into another study, of T cells of mothers and their children.

The sample was blood. Receptors were obtained from a woman in her thirties or forties in good health.

The chain employs TRBV3-1 and TRBJ2-7; possibly TRBD2 for D (5 bases). V dropped 6 bases and J dropped 1 base, with 19 bases sitting between them. The CDR3 contains 16 residues. Germline CDR1 reads LGHDT; CDR2 reads YNNKEL (reference sequence). CDR3 sequence: CASSQSPSPGSYEQYF. The CDR3 bases are TGTGCCAGCAGTCAATCCCCTTCACCGGGATCCTACGAGCAGTACTTC.

At least ten counts were recorded for this clonotype. This chain uses TRBV6-6 with TRBJ1-2; D may be TRBD1 (5 bases). This CDR3 has 13 amino acids. Trimming took 1 base from V and 6 from J, leaving 9 bases between them. Germline-derived CDR1 and CDR2 are MNHNY and SVGAGI (reference sequence). The CDR3: CASSYLQADGYTF. The DNA for the CDR3 is TGTGCCAGCAGTTACTTACAGGCTGATGGCTACACCTTC.

This clonotype was seen a few times. V gene TRBV11-1 combines with J gene TRBJ1-1; the D gene is possibly TRBD1 (5 bases). The length of the CDR3 is 14 residues. Germline values: CDR1 SGHAT, CDR2 FQDESV (reference sequence). Between the trimmed V and J ends, which lost 8 bases and 0 bases, there was a span of 13 bases. The CDR3 sequence: CASRRRGMNTEAFF. The DNA for the CDR3 is TGTGCCAGCCGTCGGCGGGGGATGAACACTGAAGCTTTCTTT.

In its sample, this clonotype was seen a few times. V usage is TRBV5-5 and J usage is TRBJ2-7; 10 bases line up with TRBD2. J lost 5 bases, V lost 2 bases, and 13 bases had no gene match. This CDR3 has 17 amino acids. Germline CDR1 reads SGHKS; CDR2 reads YYEKEE (reference sequence). The CDR3 protein is CASSFASGGSPRDEQYF. For the CDR3, the DNA is TGTGCCAGCAGCTTCGCTAGCGGGGGTTCCCCTCGGGACGAGCAGTACTTC.

This clonotype was counted between two and nine times. CDR3 region: CASSTARQGFNEQYF. DNA for the CDR3: TGTGCCAGCAGTACTGCGCGGCAGGGTTTCAACGAGCAGTACTTC. V usage is TRBV28 and J usage is TRBJ2-7; possibly TRBD1 for D (5 bases). V was cut by 5 bases and J by 5 bases, with 19 bases left in between. CDR1 is MDHEN and CDR2 is SYDVKM in the germline V gene. This CDR3 has 15 residues.

The sample holds many counts of this clonotype. This chain links TRBV29-1 with TRBJ2-7, with D perhaps TRBD2 (6 bases). The CDR3 has 15 amino acids. Germline V gene lookup returns CDR1 SQVTM and CDR2 ANQGSEA. The V end lost 3 bases, the J end lost 5 bases, and 20 bases lay between the germline ends. The CDR3 nucleotides read TGCAGCGTTGATCGATTGAGCGCTGGGAGGCACGAGCAGTACTTC. Translated: CSVDRLSAGRHEQYF.

This clonotype was counted only a few times. The chain combines TRBV28 with TRBJ2-7; 7 nucleotides match TRBD1. The CDR3 runs 12 residues. The germline V gene has CDR1 MDHEN and CDR2 SYDVKM. The V segment lost 10 bases and the J segment 2 bases; nucleotides outside the gene matches: 5. This CDR3 reads CATQGVTYEQYF. The DNA for the CDR3 is TGTGCCACCCAGGGGGTAACCTACGAGCAGTACTTC.

The rearrangement links TRBV7-2 to TRBJ1-2; D is unresolved. V was pared by 1 base and J by 7 bases, with 10 bases between. The germline gives CDR1 SGHTA, CDR2 FQGNSA. The CDR3 contains 13 residues. CDR3 nucleotides: TGTGCCAGCAGCTTAGACAGATCGGTTGGCTACACCTTC. Encoded protein: CASSLDRSVGYTF.

The chain combines TRBV20-1 with TRBJ2-7; unclear D gene. Germline V gives CDR1 DFQATT, CDR2 SNEGSKA (reference sequence). CDR3 length: 14 amino acids. The germline V and J ends were trimmed by 0 bases and 2 bases, with 11 bases remaining between them. In DNA form, the CDR3 reads TGCAGTGCTAGAGATCTCTATGCGACCTACGAGCAGTACTTC. Translating gives CSARDLYATYEQYF.

Many counts were recorded for this clonotype. The chain has TRBV7-3 and TRBJ2-6; unclear D gene. The CDR3 spans 14 residues. Germline V gives CDR1 SGHTA, CDR2 FQGTGA. Trimming removed 5 bases from V and 2 bases from J, with 7 bases in between. CDR3 region: CASSPEPGANVLTF. The CDR3 DNA sequence: TGTGCCAGCAGCCCGGAGCCTGGGGCCAACGTCCTGACTTTC. The variable domain in full, with the rest retrieved from reference TRBV7-3 and TRBJ2-6, is GAGVSQTPSNKVTEKGKYVELRCDPISGHTALYWYRQSLGQGPEFLIYFQGTGAADDSGLPNDRFFAVRPEGSVSTLKIQRTERGDSAVYLCASSPEPGANVLTFGAGSRLTVL.

In regard to this clonotype: It may be a read error: a sequence one base away is much more abundant. This chain connects TRBV9 to TRBJ1-2; perhaps TRBD1 as D (6 bases). CDR1 is SGDLS, CDR2 YYNGEE, per germline. The CDR3 consists of 15 residues. In DNA form, the CDR3 reads TGTGCCAGCAGCAGGGCCGGGCAGGGGAACTGTGGCTACACCTTC. Protein sequence: CASSRAGQGNCGYTF. Full variable domain (remainder filled in from reference TRBV9 and TRBJ1-2): DSGVTQTPKHLITATGQRVTLRCSPRSGDLSVYWYQQSLDQGLQFLIQYYNGEERAKGNILERFSAQQFPDLHSELNLSSLELGDSALYFCASSRAGQGNCGYTFGSGTRLTVV.

V gene TRBV7-2 combines with J gene TRBJ2-3, with D perhaps TRBD1 (6 bases). This CDR3 spans 12 amino acids. The germline V and J ends were trimmed by 5 bases and 8 bases, with 11 bases remaining between them. Germline V CDR1 and CDR2: SGHTA, FQGNSA. CDR3 nucleotide sequence: TGTGCCAGCAGCCGGACAGTTGGTACGCAGTATTTT. Its translation: CASSRTVGTQYF.

The V gene is TRBV7-2, the J gene TRBJ2-7, with 8 bases lining up with TRBD1. CDR3 length: 15 residues. Germline V CDR1 and CDR2: SGHTA, FQGNSA. Losses at the gene ends were 5 bases for V and 7 bases for J; bases not matched to a gene: 13. The CDR3 nucleotides read TGTGCCAGCAGCCCCCAGGACAGGGTCCAGGGGGAGCAGTACTTC. Protein: CASSPQDRVQGEQYF.